Listed here are 23 T cell receptor beta chains from one sample, sequenced in a study of shared clonotypes between healthy human individuals. Generated by immunoSEQ multiplex PCR, the TCRdb table keeps only in-frame clones and is missing some. Here the sample spans over 2 million clones, around 93% being singletons. The source material was naive CD4+ T cells from PBMCs. Subset defined: CD45RA+ positively selected. These receptors all come from a man aged 18-30 years in good health. Some clones in this sample may be carry-over from other donors' samples.

A remark on this clone: Other DNA sequences in the same sample also yield this CDR3. CDR3 nucleotide sequence: TGTGCCAGCAGTGAACAGGGTGTTACCTACGAGCAGTACTTC. Encoded protein: CASSEQGVTYEQYF. The chain uses TRBV2 and TRBJ2-7; the D gene is possibly TRBD1 (5 bases). The CDR3 runs 14 residues. CDR1 is SNHLY, CDR2 FYNNEI, per germline. Trimming stripped 2 bases from V and 2 bases from J, with 10 bases between. Using reference TRBV2 and TRBJ2-7 for the parts outside the CDR3, the full variable domain is EPEVTQTPSHQVTQMGQEVILRCVPISNHLYFYWYRQILGQKVEFLVSFYNNEISEKSEIFDDQFSVERPDGSNFTLKIRSTKLEDSAMYFCASSEQGVTYEQYFGPGTRLTVT.

The chain has TRBV10-3 and TRBJ2-3, with D maybe TRBD2 (5 bases). Germline values: CDR1 ENHRY, CDR2 SYGVKD. The CDR3 is 17 residues long. V was pared by 0 bases and J by 6 bases, with 19 bases between. The CDR3 here is CAISESAPRGGGDTQYF. The CDR3 nucleotides read TGTGCCATCAGTGAGTCGGCGCCCCGCGGAGGTGGGGATACGCAGTATTTT.

This sequence joins TRBV5-5 and TRBJ1-2, with 7 bases fitting TRBD1. The V gene end was trimmed by 4 bases and the J gene end by 0 bases; junction bases not matched to a gene: 9. The CDR3 sequence is 16 residues long. The germline V gene encodes CDR1 SGHKS and CDR2 YYEKEE (reference sequence). In DNA form, the CDR3 reads TGTGCCAGCAGCGGGTGGAGGGACAGCGCTAACTATGGCTACACCTTC. Its protein product is CASSGWRDSANYGYTF. The full variable domain, its missing parts supplied by reference TRBV5-5 and TRBJ1-2, is DAGVTQSPTHLIKTRGQQVTLRCSPISGHKSVSWYQQVLGQGPQFIFQYYEKEERGRGNFPDRFSARQFPNYSSELNVNALLLGDSALYLCASSGWRDSANYGYTFGSGTRLTVV.

The chain combines TRBV30 with TRBJ1-4, with 10 bases aligning to TRBD1. The CDR3 sequence is 15 residues long. Germline trimming cut 3 bases from V and 7 bases from J; bases unmatched to any gene: 8. In germline, CDR1 is GTSNPN, CDR2 SVGIG (reference sequence). CDR3 residues: CAWSRQTGGGEKLFF. Here the CDR3 DNA reads TGTGCCTGGAGCCGTCAGACAGGGGGCGGTGAAAAACTGTTTTTT.

J is TRBJ1-2 and V is TRBV7-8, with 8 bases that match TRBD1. This CDR3 has 17 residues. CDR1 SGHVS and CDR2 FQNEAQ come from the germline V gene. Trimming at V came to 1 base and at J to 5 bases, leaving 12 bases not matched to a gene. CDR3 sequence reads: CASSLGPATGGGYGYTF. DNA for the CDR3: TGTGCCAGCAGCTTAGGTCCCGCAACAGGGGGTGGGTATGGCTACACCTTC.

The V gene is TRBV19, the J gene TRBJ2-5; 8 positions match TRBD1. The CDR3 loop spans 14 amino acids. V trimming: 9 bases; J trimming: 4 bases; junction bases outside the gene matches: 10. Germline CDR1 is LNHDA and CDR2 is SQIVND (reference sequence). The DNA for the CDR3 is TGTGCCAGCCGAGGCGAACAGGGGGGAGAGACCCAGTACTTC. It is translated as CASRGEQGGETQYF.

Note on this clone: The same CDR3 also results from other DNA sequences found in this sample. The CDR3 sequence is CASSLRRTATNEKLFF. CDR3 coding DNA: TGTGCCAGCAGTTTACGCCGGACAGCAACTAATGAAAAACTGTTTTTT. The chain is built from TRBV28 and TRBJ1-4; D is possibly TRBD1 (6 bases). Trimming took 2 bases from V and 0 from J, leaving 10 bases between them. The CDR3 has 16 amino acids. Germline V gene lookup returns CDR1 MDHEN and CDR2 SYDVKM.

Worth noting for this clone: The same CDR3 can be traced to other DNA sequences in this sample. The V gene is TRBV7-2, the J gene TRBJ2-7; D unresolved. The CDR3 sequence is 11 residues long. V lost 4 bases to trimming and J lost 3 bases, with 4 bases between them. Per the germline V gene, CDR1 is SGHTA and CDR2 is FQGNSA. CDR3 region: CASSSLYEQYF. DNA for the CDR3: TGTGCCAGCAGCTCCCTCTACGAGCAGTACTTC.

This clone was detected only a few times. The rearrangement links TRBV18 to TRBJ1-2; D possibly corresponds to TRBD1 (5 bases). This CDR3 region has 15 residues. Germline lookup yields CDR1 KGHSH and CDR2 LQKENI. V lost 1 base and J lost 4, with 13 bases in between. CDR3 sequence (DNA): TGTGCCAGCTCACCACTTTCCCTCGACAGCTATGGCTACACCTTC. This codes for CASSPLSLDSYGYTF.

This clone occurred once. V and J are TRBV7-3 and TRBJ2-3, with D perhaps TRBD2 (6 bases). Germline CDR1 is SGHTA and CDR2 is FQGTGA. The CDR3 is 17 amino acids. Trimming removed 0 bases at V and 0 bases at J, with 13 bases between. CDR3 sequence reads: CASSLTNSGSSTDTQYF. The CDR3 DNA reads TGTGCCAGCAGCTTAACGAACAGCGGGTCTAGCACAGATACGCAGTATTTT.

Only one count was recorded for this clone. The chain links TRBV2 to TRBJ2-7, with D maybe TRBD2 (6 bases). CDR3 length: 14 amino acids. Germline loops: CDR1 SNHLY, CDR2 FYNNEI. Trimming took off 8 bases at V and 0 bases at J, with 14 bases between the two ends. In DNA, the CDR3 is TGTGCCAGCTTAACGGACGGGAGCTCCTACGAGCAGTACTTC. It codes for CASLTDGSSYEQYF.

The rearrangement links TRBV7-5 to TRBJ1-1. TRBV7-5 is a known pseudogene. The CDR3 contains 18 residues. CDR3: CVRGGFRVVAGRLSEAFF. DNA for the CDR3: TGTGTCAGAGGGGGTTTTAGGGTAGTGGCGGGTAGGTTGTCTGAAGCTTTCTTT.

With regard to this clone: At the DNA level, this CDR3 is encoded by other sequences in the same sample as well. This chain links TRBV28 with TRBJ1-5; D remains ambiguous. V was pared by 3 bases and J by 7 bases, with 7 bases between. CDR1 and CDR2 from the germline V gene are MDHEN and SYDVKM. CDR3 size: 12 residues. The CDR3 region is CASSLGRQPQHF. The CDR3 DNA reads TGTGCCAGCAGTTTGGGTCGACAGCCCCAGCATTTT.

The gene calls are TRBV7-8 and TRBJ2-7, with 13 bases lining up with TRBD2. The V gene end was trimmed by 5 bases and the J gene end by 7 bases; junction bases not matched to a gene: 14. Germline-derived CDR1 and CDR2 are SGHVS and FQNEAQ. The CDR3 has 17 residues. CDR3 region: CASSGRLAGGRVREQYF. CDR3 DNA sequence: TGTGCCAGCAGCGGGCGACTAGCGGGAGGCCGGGTCAGAGAGCAGTACTTC.

The rearrangement uses TRBV27 and TRBJ1-2, with unresolved D. V dropped 3 bases and J dropped 2 bases, with 16 bases sitting between them. The CDR3 covers 16 residues. Germline CDR1 and CDR2: MNHEY and SMNVEV (reference sequence). CDR3 sequence (DNA): TGTGCCAGCAGTTTCCACCGCCCGCCAAACAACTATGGCTACACCTTC. Its translation: CASSFHRPPNNYGYTF.

The rearrangement links TRBV28 to TRBJ1-2, with D possibly matching TRBD1 (5 bases). The V gene lost 10 bases and the J gene lost 7 bases, with 22 bases spanning the gap. This CDR3 is built from 14 residues. Germline assignment: CDR1 MDHEN and CDR2 SYDVKM. The CDR3 loop reads CATNRREGTGGYTF. The CDR3 DNA reads as TGTGCCACCAACAGGAGGGAGGGTACGGGTGGCTACACCTTC.

As regards this clone: Distinct nucleotide sequences in the sample also encode this CDR3. The chain combines TRBV20-1 with TRBJ2-7, with D possibly called TRBD1 or TRBD2 (5 bases each). V was trimmed by 6 bases and J by 6 bases, leaving 12 bases between them. The CDR3 spans 11 residues. Germline lookup yields CDR1 DFQATT and CDR2 SNEGSKA (reference sequence). The CDR3 loop reads CSAAGAGEQYF. CDR3 in DNA: TGCAGTGCGGCCGGGGCCGGCGAGCAGTACTTC.

J is TRBJ2-3 and V is TRBV29-1, with D possibly being TRBD1 or TRBD2 (5 bases each). V lost 4 bases, J lost 0 bases, and 11 bases lay in between. This CDR3 spans 14 amino acids. Germline-derived CDR1 and CDR2 are SQVTM and ANQGSEA. The CDR3 sequence is CSVGQRRSTDTQYF. For the CDR3, the DNA is TGCAGCGTTGGACAGCGGAGAAGCACAGATACGCAGTATTTT.

This sequence joins TRBV28 and TRBJ2-3; 7 bases are shared with TRBD2. Germline lookup yields CDR1 MDHEN and CDR2 SYDVKM. J was trimmed by 2 bases and V by 3 bases; bases with no gene match: 2. The CDR3 loop spans 14 amino acids. CDR3 region: CASSLGGYTDTQYF. The CDR3 DNA reads TGTGCCAGCAGTTTGGGAGGGTACACAGATACGCAGTATTTT.

The chain combines TRBV5-6 with TRBJ1-2; D gene uncertain. Germline lookup yields CDR1 SGHDT and CDR2 YYEEEE. CDR3 size: 15 residues. V gave up 1 base and J gave up 2 bases, with 12 bases separating them. The DNA of the CDR3 is TGTGCCAGCAGCTTGTTAGGCAGAGTCAACTATGGCTACACCTTC. Its translation: CASSLLGRVNYGYTF. Complete variable domain (other parts from reference TRBV5-6 and TRBJ1-2): DAGVTQSPTHLIKTRGQQVTLRCSPKSGHDTVSWYQQALGQGPQFIFQYYEEEERQRGNFPDRFSGHQFPNYSSELNVNALLLGDSALYLCASSLLGRVNYGYTFGSGTRLTVV.

This clone was picked up one time. The rearrangement joins TRBV5-1 to TRBJ2-5, with a tentative D call TRBD2 (5 bases). V was trimmed by 0 bases and J by 4 bases, leaving 13 bases between them. The germline CDR1 and CDR2 sequences are SGHRS and YFSETQ. This CDR3 contains 15 residues. This CDR3 is CASSLVPNGRETQYF. In DNA form, the CDR3 reads TGCGCCAGCAGCTTGGTACCCAATGGGAGAGAGACCCAGTACTTC.

The V gene is TRBV25-1, the J gene TRBJ2-5; D gene uncertain. Germline V gene lookup returns CDR1 MGHDK and CDR2 SYGVNS. V lost 1 base and J 5 bases, leaving 8 bases between the germline ends. CDR3 size: 13 residues. As DNA, the CDR3 is TGTGCCAGCAGTGAATTTATCAGTGAGACCCAGTACTTC. It codes for CASSEFISETQYF.

This chain joins TRBV5-1 and TRBJ2-7; D remains ambiguous. This CDR3 contains 13 residues. Germline V gene data show CDR1 as SGHRS and CDR2 as YFSETQ. V gave up 2 bases and J gave up 1 base, with 7 bases separating them. CDR3: CASSLLLSYEQYF. The CDR3 DNA sequence: TGCGCCAGCAGCTTACTACTATCCTACGAGCAGTACTTC.